The 21 T cell receptor beta chains in this list originate from one sample, sequenced in a study of cytomegalovirus exposure and HLA in healthy donors. A multiplex PCR was run with 60 Vbeta primers and 13 Jbeta primers. Libraries were prepared by immunoSEQ multiplex PCR; TCRdb keeps only in-frame clonotypes and omits some of them. The sample has 130,000 to 150,000 clones, approximately 78% seen once; the top ten hold 2.4%. The sequencing input was PBMCs. These receptors were obtained from a woman younger than 30 in good health and CMV-seropositive.

The chain recombines TRBV28 with TRBJ2-5; D possibly corresponds to TRBD1 (6 bases). V lost 5 bases to trimming and J lost 1 base, with 14 bases between them. Germline CDR1 is MDHEN and CDR2 is SYDVKM. The CDR3 is made up of 15 amino acids. CDR3 nucleotides: TGTGCCAGCAGTCCCCCGGACAGTTTCCAAGAGACCCAGTACTTC. It specifies CASSPPDSFQETQYF. The full variable domain, with the rest looked up from reference TRBV28 and TRBJ2-5, is DVKVTQSSRYLVKRTGEKVFLECVQDMDHENMFWYRQDPGLGLRLIYFSYDVKMKEKGDIPEGYSVSREKKERFSLILESASTNQTSMYLCASSPPDSFQETQYFGPGTRLLVL.

This chain links TRBV27 with TRBJ1-2; tentatively, D is TRBD1 (6 bases). There are 12 residues in the CDR3. CDR1 is MNHEY and CDR2 is SMNVEV in the germline V gene (reference sequence). Trimming stripped 3 bases from V and 8 bases from J, with 10 bases between. The CDR3 loop is CASSFSGTGYTF. CDR3 bases: TGTGCCAGCAGTTTCTCTGGGACAGGCTACACCTTC.

The rearrangement joins TRBV9 to TRBJ2-5, with 12 bases aligning to TRBD2. The CDR3 has 17 residues. CDR1 SGDLS and CDR2 YYNGEE come from the germline V gene. With 2 bases clipped from V and 5 bases from J, the junction kept 10 bases outside the gene matches. CDR3 region: CASSVGLLAGGGETQYF. In DNA form, the CDR3 reads TGTGCCAGCAGCGTTGGCCTACTAGCGGGGGGAGGTGAGACCCAGTACTTC.

The gene calls are TRBV5-1 and TRBJ2-2; 8 positions match TRBD2. V shed 4 bases, J shed 6 bases, and the junction held 11 bases outside the gene matches. Germline CDR1 is SGHRS and CDR2 is YFSETQ. The CDR3 totals 16 residues. The CDR3 nucleotides are TGCGCCAGCAGCCTGGACGGGGGGGCCGGGGCCGGGGAGCTGTTTTTT. Its translation is CASSLDGGAGAGELFF.

The chain employs TRBV10-3 and TRBJ1-3; no definite D call. CDR1 and CDR2 (germline): ENHRY, SYGVKD. This CDR3 has 15 residues. V was pared by 6 bases and J by 0 bases, with 12 bases between. Here the CDR3 reads CAIRAPQSSGNTIYF. In nucleotides, the CDR3 is TGTGCCATCAGAGCCCCGCAAAGCTCTGGAAACACCATATATTTT.

The chain recombines TRBV25-1 with TRBJ1-4, with TRBD1 matching over 9 bases. V lost 4 bases to trimming and J lost 4 bases; unmatched junction nucleotides: 10. This CDR3 is 17 amino acids long. Germline V gives CDR1 MGHDK, CDR2 SYGVNS. CDR3 loop: CASSASLPGQGNEKLFF. DNA for the CDR3: TGTGCCAGCAGTGCCTCTTTGCCGGGACAGGGTAATGAAAAACTGTTTTTT.

Concerning this clone itself: Different DNA sequences within this sample yield the same CDR3. The chain has TRBV18 and TRBJ1-1; 9 bases align to TRBD1. V lost 3 bases to trimming and J lost 2 bases; unmatched junction nucleotides: 1. Germline loops: CDR1 KGHSH, CDR2 LQKENI. The CDR3 totals 14 residues. The CDR3 DNA follows: TGTGCCAGCTCACCGGGACAGGGCAACACTGAAGCTTTCTTT. This encodes CASSPGQGNTEAFF.

The rearrangement links TRBV7-2 to TRBJ1-1; TRBD1 aligns across 7 bases. The CDR3 runs to 15 residues. Losses at the gene ends were 1 base for V and 12 bases for J; bases not matched to a gene: 14. The germline V gene has CDR1 SGHTA and CDR2 FQGNSA. The CDR3 here is CASSLVGGEGARSFF. DNA of the CDR3: TGTGCCAGCAGCTTAGTGGGAGGAGAGGGGGCGCGATCTTTCTTT.

The rearrangement joins TRBV5-1 to TRBJ2-7, with 12 nucleotides matching TRBD1. Germline CDR1 SGHRS, CDR2 YFSETQ. The CDR3 is 16 residues long. The V segment lost 4 bases and the J segment 1 base; nucleotides outside the gene matches: 6. Here the CDR3 DNA reads TGCGCCAGCAGCGCGGGACAGGGGGCGGGATCCTACGAGCAGTACTTC. Translated, it gives CASSAGQGAGSYEQYF.

This clone was recorded a few times. The chain combines TRBV6-5 with TRBJ1-3; no clear D. The CDR3 runs to 12 residues. Per germline, CDR1 MNHEY and CDR2 SVGAGI. Trimming took off 7 bases at V and 0 bases at J, with 4 bases between the two ends. The CDR3 sequence: CASTSSGNTIYF. In nucleotides, the CDR3 is TGTGCCAGCACTTCCTCTGGAAACACCATATATTTT.

This sequence joins TRBV5-6 and TRBJ1-2; 10 positions match TRBD1. V shed 3 bases, J shed 4 bases, and the junction held 6 bases outside the gene matches. The CDR3 spans 15 residues. CDR1 SGHDT and CDR2 YYEEEE come from the germline V gene. The CDR3 sequence is CASSYLTGGIYGYTF. The CDR3, as DNA: TGTGCCAGCAGCTATTTGACAGGGGGCATCTATGGCTACACCTTC.

The chain couples TRBV5-1 to TRBJ2-2, with TRBD1 matching 7 bases. CDR1 is SGHRS, CDR2 YFSETQ, per germline. With 3 bases clipped from V and 0 bases from J, the junction kept 5 bases outside the gene matches. CDR3 length: 16 residues. The CDR3 loop is CASSSTGRPNTGELFF. CDR3 DNA: TGCGCCAGCAGCTCGACAGGGCGTCCGAACACCGGGGAGCTGTTTTTT. Together with reference TRBV5-1 and TRBJ2-2, the CDR3 gives the full variable domain: KAGVTQTPRYLIKTRGQQVTLSCSPISGHRSVSWYQQTPGQGLQFLFEYFSETQRNKGNFPGRFSGRQFSNSRSEMNVSTLELGDSALYLCASSSTGRPNTGELFFGEGSRLTVL.

The chain is built from TRBV10-1 and TRBJ2-1, with D maybe TRBD1 (7 bases). The V gene's germline CDR1 is WNHNN and CDR2 SYGVQD (reference sequence). V lost 3 bases and J lost 5, with 14 bases in between. The CDR3 runs to 15 residues. Written as DNA, the CDR3 is TGCGCCAGCAGTGACCAGGGGGGCCCCAACAATGAGCAGTTCTTC. This encodes CASSDQGGPNNEQFF.

This chain links TRBV7-9 with TRBJ2-6; 11 bases align to TRBD1. The CDR3 sequence is 18 residues long. J was trimmed by 4 bases and V by 3 bases; bases with no gene match: 8. CDR1 is SEHNR, CDR2 FQNEAQ, per germline (reference sequence). The CDR3 here is CASSFGGQGATGANVLTF. Here the CDR3 DNA reads TGTGCCAGCAGCTTTGGAGGACAGGGGGCAACCGGGGCCAACGTCCTGACTTTC.

This clone showed up just once. The chain combines TRBV27 with TRBJ2-3; D not certain. CDR3 length: 11 residues. Germline V CDR1 and CDR2: MNHEY, SMNVEV (reference sequence). V lost 10 bases to trimming and J lost 4 bases, with 9 bases between them. CDR3 protein: CANNRPDTQYF. The CDR3 coding sequence is TGTGCCAACAACCGTCCAGATACGCAGTATTTT.

This chain connects TRBV2 to TRBJ2-5; 8 bases align to TRBD1. CDR3 length: 13 residues. Germline CDR1 SNHLY, CDR2 FYNNEI. V was clipped by 6 bases and J by 5 bases; unmatched bases: 5. The CDR3 loop reads CASRTQGVETQYF. The DNA of the CDR3 is TGTGCCAGCAGGACACAGGGGGTGGAGACCCAGTACTTC.

The table lists this clone with a few counts. The chain uses TRBV15 and TRBJ2-2; TRBD1 matches 8 bases. This CDR3 contains 15 residues. Unmatched junction bases numbered 2, after V lost 2 bases and J lost 3 bases. Germline V gene sequence: CDR1 LNHNV, CDR2 YYDKDF (reference sequence). CDR3 residues: CATSRTTGDTGELFF. CDR3 DNA: TGTGCCACCAGCAGAACGACAGGGGACACCGGGGAGCTGTTTTTT.

V gene TRBV19 combines with J gene TRBJ2-6; a weak D match, TRBD1 (6 bases). The CDR3 is 17 residues long. The V gene lost 4 bases and the J gene lost 0 bases, with 13 bases spanning the gap. Germline V lookup: CDR1 LNHDA, CDR2 SQIVND (reference sequence). DNA for the CDR3: TGTGCCAGTAGTACTCGGCCAGGGGACTCTGGGGCCAACGTCCTGACTTTC. Protein: CASSTRPGDSGANVLTF.

This chain uses TRBV28 with TRBJ1-6; 9 bases are shared with TRBD1. Germline V gene data show CDR1 as MDHEN and CDR2 as SYDVKM. V lost 8 bases to trimming and J lost 7 bases; unmatched junction nucleotides: 9. This CDR3 has 15 amino acids. The CDR3 is CASQGTGLENSPLHF. DNA for the CDR3: TGTGCCAGCCAAGGGACAGGGTTAGAGAATTCACCCCTCCACTTT.

The gene calls are TRBV30 and TRBJ2-1; D is ambiguous. V lost 2 bases to trimming and J lost 0 bases, with 8 bases between them. Germline V gene lookup returns CDR1 GTSNPN and CDR2 SVGIG (reference sequence). The CDR3 covers 14 residues. This CDR3 is CAWSRASSYNEQFF. In DNA, the CDR3 is TGTGCCTGGAGTAGAGCGAGCTCCTACAATGAGCAGTTCTTC.

The chain has TRBV6-5 and TRBJ2-2; D not resolved. The CDR3 sequence is 13 residues long. Germline V gene data show CDR1 as MNHEY and CDR2 as SVGAGI. V lost 2 bases to trimming and J lost 5 bases, with 6 bases between them. The CDR3 DNA is TGTGCCAGCAGTTACGGCTTAACCGGGGAGCTGTTTTTT. Translated, it gives CASSYGLTGELFF.